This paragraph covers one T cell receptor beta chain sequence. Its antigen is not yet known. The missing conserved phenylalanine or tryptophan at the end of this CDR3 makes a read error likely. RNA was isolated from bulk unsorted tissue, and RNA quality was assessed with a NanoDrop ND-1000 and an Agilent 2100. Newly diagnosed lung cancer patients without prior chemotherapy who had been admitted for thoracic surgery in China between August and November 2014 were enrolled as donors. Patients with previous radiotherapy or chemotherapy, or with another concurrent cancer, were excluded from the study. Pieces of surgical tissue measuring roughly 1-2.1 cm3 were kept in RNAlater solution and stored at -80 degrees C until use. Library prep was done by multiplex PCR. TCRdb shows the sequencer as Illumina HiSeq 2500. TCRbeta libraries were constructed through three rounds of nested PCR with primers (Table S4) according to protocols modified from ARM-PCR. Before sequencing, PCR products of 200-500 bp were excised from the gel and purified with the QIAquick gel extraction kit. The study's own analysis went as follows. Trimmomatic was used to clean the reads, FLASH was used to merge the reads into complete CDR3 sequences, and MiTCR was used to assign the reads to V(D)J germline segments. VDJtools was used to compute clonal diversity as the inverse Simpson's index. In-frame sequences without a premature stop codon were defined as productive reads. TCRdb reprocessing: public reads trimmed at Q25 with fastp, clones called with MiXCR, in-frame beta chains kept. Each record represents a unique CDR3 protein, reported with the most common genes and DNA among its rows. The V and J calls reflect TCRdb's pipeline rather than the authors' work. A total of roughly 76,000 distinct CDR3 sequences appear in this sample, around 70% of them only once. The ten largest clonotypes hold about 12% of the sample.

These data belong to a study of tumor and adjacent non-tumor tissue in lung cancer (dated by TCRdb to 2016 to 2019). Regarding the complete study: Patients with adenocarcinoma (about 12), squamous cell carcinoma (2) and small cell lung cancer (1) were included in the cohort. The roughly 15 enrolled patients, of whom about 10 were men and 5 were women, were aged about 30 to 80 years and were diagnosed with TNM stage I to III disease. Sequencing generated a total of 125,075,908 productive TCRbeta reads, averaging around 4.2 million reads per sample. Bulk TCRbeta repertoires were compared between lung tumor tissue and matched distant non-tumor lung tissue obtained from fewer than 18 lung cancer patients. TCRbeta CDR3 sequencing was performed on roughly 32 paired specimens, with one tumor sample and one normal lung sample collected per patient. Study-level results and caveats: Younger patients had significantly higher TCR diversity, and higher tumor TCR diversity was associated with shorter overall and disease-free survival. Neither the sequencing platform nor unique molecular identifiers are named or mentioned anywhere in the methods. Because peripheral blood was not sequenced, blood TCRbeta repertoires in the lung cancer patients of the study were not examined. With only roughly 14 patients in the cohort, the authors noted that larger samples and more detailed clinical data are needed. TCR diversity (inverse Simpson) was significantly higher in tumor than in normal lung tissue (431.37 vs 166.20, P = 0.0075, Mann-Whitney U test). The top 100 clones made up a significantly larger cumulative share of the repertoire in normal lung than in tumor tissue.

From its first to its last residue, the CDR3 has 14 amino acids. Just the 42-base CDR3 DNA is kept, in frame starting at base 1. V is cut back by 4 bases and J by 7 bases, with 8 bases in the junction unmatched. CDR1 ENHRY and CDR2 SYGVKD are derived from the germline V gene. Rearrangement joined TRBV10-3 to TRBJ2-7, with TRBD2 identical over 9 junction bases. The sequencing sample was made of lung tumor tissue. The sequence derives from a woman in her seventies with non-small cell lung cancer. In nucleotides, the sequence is TGTGCCATCAGTGTTGTAGCGGGAGTAAAGGAGCAGTACATT. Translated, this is CAISVVAGVKEQYI.